Listed below are T cell receptor beta chains from one sample, sequenced in a study of beta chain features in type 1 diabetes. Sequencing used immunoSEQ multiplex PCR; TCRdb keeps in-frame clones, though not all of them. The profile covers 300,000 to 350,000 clones, with about 14% appearing a single time and roughly 0.015% taken by the ten largest. The sequenced material came from naive CD4+ T cells from blood. The receptors shown here come from a woman younger than 35 with type 1 diabetes. Each CDR3 is given with its conserved first and last residue. A D gene is named only where the DNA matches it firmly. The size field is filled for only some rows; it gives once, few, many or a size class.

d_call: .; v_call: TRBV10-3; j_call: TRBJ2-3; clone_size: few; cdr3_aa: CAINSNSLTDTQYF; cdr3_nt: TGTGCCATCAACTCGAACAGCCTCACAGATACGCAGTATTTT
d_call: .; v_call: TRBV6-5; j_call: TRBJ2-4; clone_size: few; cdr3_aa: CASSYSGGGDGNIQYF; cdr3_nt: TGTGCCAGCAGTTACTCGGGAGGGGGAGATGGAAACATTCAGTACTTC
d_call: TRBD1; v_call: TRBV7-3; j_call: TRBJ1-2; clone_size: .; cdr3_aa: CASSKTGAQDGYTF; cdr3_nt: TGTGCCAGCAGTAAGACAGGGGCCCAGGACGGCTACACCTTC
d_call: TRBD2; v_call: TRBV5-6; j_call: TRBJ2-1; clone_size: .; cdr3_aa: CASSPGLAGVGNEQFF; cdr3_nt: TGTGCCAGCAGCCCCGGACTAGCGGGAGTCGGCAATGAGCAGTTCTTC
d_call: TRBD1; v_call: TRBV19; j_call: TRBJ2-2; clone_size: .; cdr3_aa: CASHRGNMNTGELFF; cdr3_nt: TGTGCCAGTCACAGGGGGAACATGAACACCGGGGAGCTGTTTTTT
d_call: TRBD1; v_call: TRBV30; j_call: TRBJ1-1; clone_size: .; cdr3_aa: CAWTRDSNTEAFF; cdr3_nt: TGTGCCTGGACAAGGGACAGCAACACTGAAGCTTTCTTT
d_call: .; v_call: TRBV19; j_call: TRBJ2-7; clone_size: .; cdr3_aa: CASSIRGSSYEQYF; cdr3_nt: TGTGCCAGTAGTATCAGGGGAAGCTCCTACGAGCAGTACTTC
d_call: .; v_call: TRBV15; j_call: TRBJ1-5; clone_size: .; cdr3_aa: CATSRAREQPQHF; cdr3_nt: TGTGCCACCAGCAGAGCAAGAGAGCAGCCCCAGCATTTT
d_call: TRBD1; v_call: TRBV7-9; j_call: TRBJ2-7; clone_size: few; cdr3_aa: CASSPLQGATNPYEQYF; cdr3_nt: TGTGCCAGCAGCCCCCTACAGGGGGCAACTAATCCCTACGAGCAGTACTTC
d_call: .; v_call: TRBV5-1; j_call: TRBJ2-7; clone_size: .; cdr3_aa: CASSSTSTYEQYF; cdr3_nt: TGCGCCAGCAGCTCGACATCTACCTACGAGCAGTACTTC
d_call: TRBD2; v_call: TRBV4-2; j_call: TRBJ2-5; clone_size: few; cdr3_aa: CASSQDSGWEAGGVTQYF; cdr3_nt: TGTGCCAGCAGCCAAGATTCGGGATGGGAGGCGGGAGGCGTGACCCAGTACTTC
d_call: .; v_call: TRBV6-6; j_call: TRBJ2-1; clone_size: few; cdr3_aa: CASSYRAGQDYNEQFF; cdr3_nt: TGTGCCAGCAGTTACCGCGCTGGGCAGGACTACAATGAGCAGTTCTTC
d_call: .; v_call: TRBV27; j_call: TRBJ1-5; clone_size: .; cdr3_aa: CASSLRQNSNQPQHF; cdr3_nt: TGTGCCAGCAGTTTAAGACAGAATAGCAATCAGCCCCAGCATTTT
d_call: .; v_call: TRBV19; j_call: TRBJ1-4; clone_size: .; cdr3_aa: CASSIPVTEKLFF; cdr3_nt: TGTGCCAGTAGTATCCCGGTGACAGAAAAACTGTTTTTT
d_call: .; v_call: TRBV4-2; j_call: TRBJ1-1; clone_size: .; cdr3_aa: CASSQVLYKGGQDTEAFF; cdr3_nt: TGTGCCAGCAGCCAAGTTCTTTATAAGGGGGGGCAGGACACTGAAGCTTTCTTT
d_call: TRBD2; v_call: TRBV5-1; j_call: TRBJ2-1; clone_size: .; cdr3_aa: CASSLVPSGKNYNEQFF; cdr3_nt: TGCGCCAGCAGCTTGGTCCCGAGCGGGAAGAACTACAATGAGCAGTTCTTC
d_call: TRBD2; v_call: TRBV19; j_call: TRBJ2-3; clone_size: few; cdr3_aa: CASSPGGPTDTQYF; cdr3_nt: TGTGCCAGTAGTCCGGGAGGGCCCACAGATACGCAGTATTTT
d_call: .; v_call: TRBV11-3; j_call: TRBJ1-2; clone_size: .; cdr3_aa: CASSLVQGDGYTF; cdr3_nt: TGTGCCAGCAGCTTAGTCCAGGGCGACGGCTACACCTTC
d_call: TRBD1; v_call: TRBV30; j_call: TRBJ1-1; clone_size: .; cdr3_aa: CAWSLQGGTEAFF; cdr3_nt: TGTGCCTGGAGTCTACAGGGGGGGACTGAAGCTTTCTTT
d_call: TRBD1; v_call: TRBV19; j_call: TRBJ1-2; clone_size: .; cdr3_aa: CASSGTAWGYTF; cdr3_nt: TGTGCCAGTAGCGGGACAGCGTGGGGCTACACCTTC
d_call: TRBD2; v_call: TRBV19; j_call: TRBJ2-1; clone_size: few; cdr3_aa: CASSKLGTSVVLNQFF; cdr3_nt: TGTGCCAGTAGCAAACTGGGGACTAGCGTAGTCCTAAACCAGTTCTTC
d_call: .; v_call: TRBV18; j_call: TRBJ2-3; clone_size: .; cdr3_aa: CASSPLFQGSVADTQYF; cdr3_nt: TGTGCCAGCTCACCACTGTTTCAGGGGTCGGTTGCAGATACGCAGTATTTT
d_call: TRBD2; v_call: TRBV27; j_call: TRBJ2-3; clone_size: .; cdr3_aa: CASSSPTSGADTQYF; cdr3_nt: TGTGCCAGCAGTTCCCCGACTAGCGGGGCAGATACGCAGTATTTT
d_call: .; v_call: TRBV18; j_call: TRBJ1-5; clone_size: .; cdr3_aa: CASSPDTGNQPQHF; cdr3_nt: TGTGCCAGCTCACCGGATACAGGGAATCAGCCCCAGCATTTT
d_call: .; v_call: TRBV18; j_call: TRBJ1-5; clone_size: few; cdr3_aa: CASSPTPGQPQHF; cdr3_nt: TGTGCCAGCTCACCGACCCCGGGTCAGCCCCAGCATTTT
d_call: TRBD2; v_call: TRBV7-9; j_call: TRBJ2-3; clone_size: few; cdr3_aa: CASSPGLASDTQYF; cdr3_nt: TGTGCCAGCAGCCCGGGACTAGCGTCAGATACGCAGTATTTT
d_call: TRBD1; v_call: TRBV19; j_call: TRBJ1-1; clone_size: .; cdr3_aa: CASRRQGGGRTEAFF; cdr3_nt: TGTGCCAGTAGAAGACAGGGTGGGGGGAGAACTGAAGCTTTCTTT
d_call: TRBD2; v_call: TRBV27; j_call: TRBJ2-2; clone_size: .; cdr3_aa: CASSLLVGGPGELFF; cdr3_nt: TGTGCCAGCAGTTTACTAGTGGGAGGGCCCGGGGAGCTGTTTTTT
d_call: .; v_call: TRBV15; j_call: TRBJ1-1; clone_size: .; cdr3_aa: CATSTRGGNTEAFF; cdr3_nt: TGTGCCACCTCTACACGGGGGGGGAACACTGAAGCTTTCTTT
d_call: .; v_call: TRBV18; j_call: TRBJ1-1; clone_size: .; cdr3_aa: CASSPGRGGEAFF; cdr3_nt: TGTGCCAGCTCACCAGGGAGGGGTGGTGAAGCTTTCTTT
d_call: TRBD2; v_call: TRBV9; j_call: TRBJ2-1; clone_size: .; cdr3_aa: CASSVGLAGGSWGEQFF; cdr3_nt: TGTGCCAGCAGCGTAGGACTAGCGGGAGGGTCTTGGGGTGAGCAGTTCTTC
d_call: TRBD1; v_call: TRBV9; j_call: TRBJ1-2; clone_size: few; cdr3_aa: CASSKNRGTGYGYTF; cdr3_nt: TGTGCCAGCAGCAAGAACAGGGGAACTGGATATGGCTACACCTTC
d_call: .; v_call: TRBV4-1; j_call: TRBJ1-2; clone_size: .; cdr3_aa: CASSQVYNYGYTF; cdr3_nt: TGCGCCAGCAGCCAAGTCTACAACTATGGCTACACCTTC
d_call: TRBD1; v_call: TRBV7-2; j_call: TRBJ1-5; clone_size: few; cdr3_aa: CASSMGQGDQPQHF; cdr3_nt: TGTGCCAGCAGCATGGGACAGGGAGATCAGCCCCAGCATTTT
d_call: .; v_call: TRBV4-1; j_call: TRBJ2-1; clone_size: .; cdr3_aa: CASSLQQNQGNEQFF; cdr3_nt: TGCGCCAGCAGCCTCCAACAGAACCAGGGGAATGAGCAGTTCTTC
d_call: .; v_call: TRBV7-6; j_call: TRBJ2-1; clone_size: few; cdr3_aa: CASSSQGGWRDNEQFF; cdr3_nt: TGTGCCAGCAGCTCCCAGGGGGGATGGCGGGACAATGAGCAGTTCTTC
d_call: .; v_call: TRBV19; j_call: TRBJ1-5; clone_size: few; cdr3_aa: CASTADRPNQPQHF; cdr3_nt: TGTGCCAGTACCGCCGACAGGCCCAATCAGCCCCAGCATTTT
d_call: .; v_call: TRBV7-2; j_call: TRBJ2-1; clone_size: .; cdr3_aa: CASSLARANSNEQFF; cdr3_nt: TGTGCCAGCAGCTTAGCGAGGGCCAATTCCAATGAGCAGTTCTTC
d_call: TRBD2; v_call: TRBV7-3; j_call: TRBJ2-7; clone_size: few; cdr3_aa: CASSSGLAGAEQYF; cdr3_nt: TGTGCCAGCAGCTCAGGACTAGCGGGAGCCGAGCAGTACTTC
d_call: .; v_call: TRBV2; j_call: TRBJ1-1; clone_size: few; cdr3_aa: CASSVWGAEAFF; cdr3_nt: TGTGCCAGCAGTGTGTGGGGGGCTGAAGCTTTCTTT
d_call: TRBD1; v_call: TRBV5-4; j_call: TRBJ2-2; clone_size: .; cdr3_aa: CASRDTTGFNAELFF; cdr3_nt: TGTGCCAGCAGGGATACGACAGGGTTTAATGCGGAGCTGTTTTTT
d_call: TRBD1; v_call: TRBV10-3; j_call: TRBJ2-2; clone_size: .; cdr3_aa: CARGQGASNTGELFF; cdr3_nt: TGTGCCCGGGGGCAGGGGGCCTCGAACACCGGGGAGCTGTTTTTT
d_call: TRBD2; v_call: TRBV7-9; j_call: TRBJ2-2; clone_size: .; cdr3_aa: CASSVFSGKNTGELFF; cdr3_nt: TGTGCCAGCAGCGTATTTAGCGGGAAGAACACCGGGGAGCTGTTTTTT
d_call: TRBD2; v_call: TRBV15; j_call: TRBJ2-1; clone_size: .; cdr3_aa: CATSTGLEAYNEQFF; cdr3_nt: TGTGCCACCAGCACGGGACTAGAGGCCTACAATGAGCAGTTCTTC
d_call: TRBD2; v_call: TRBV4-1; j_call: TRBJ2-1; clone_size: few; cdr3_aa: CASSQGLISGRGYEQFF; cdr3_nt: TGCGCCAGCAGCCAGGGGCTAATTAGCGGGAGAGGGTATGAGCAGTTCTTC
d_call: TRBD1; v_call: TRBV11-3; j_call: TRBJ1-2; clone_size: few; cdr3_aa: CASSGQASNYGYTF; cdr3_nt: TGTGCCAGCAGCGGACAGGCATCGAACTATGGCTACACCTTC
d_call: .; v_call: TRBV29-1; j_call: TRBJ1-3; clone_size: .; cdr3_aa: CSVVPGRSGNTIYF; cdr3_nt: TGCAGCGTTGTACCAGGGCGAAGTGGAAACACCATATATTTT
d_call: .; v_call: TRBV13; j_call: TRBJ2-5; clone_size: few; cdr3_aa: CASSPRPRETQYF; cdr3_nt: TGTGCCAGCAGCCCGAGACCGAGGGAGACCCAGTACTTC
d_call: .; v_call: TRBV25-1; j_call: TRBJ2-1; clone_size: .; cdr3_aa: CASSDPQASSYNEQFF; cdr3_nt: TGTGCCAGCAGTGACCCACAGGCGAGCTCCTACAATGAGCAGTTCTTC
d_call: .; v_call: TRBV7-9; j_call: TRBJ2-5; clone_size: .; cdr3_aa: CASSKTDQGGTQYF; cdr3_nt: TGTGCCAGCAGCAAGACAGATCAAGGTGGGACCCAGTACTTC
d_call: TRBD2; v_call: TRBV7-8; j_call: TRBJ2-1; clone_size: .; cdr3_aa: CASSLGLSSGKNNEQFF; cdr3_nt: TGTGCCAGCAGCTTAGGTTTGTCTAGCGGGAAGAACAATGAGCAGTTCTTC
d_call: TRBD2; v_call: TRBV18; j_call: TRBJ2-3; clone_size: few; cdr3_aa: CASSPPSGGTDTQYF; cdr3_nt: TGTGCCAGCTCACCCCCTAGCGGGGGCACAGATACGCAGTATTTT
d_call: TRBD2; v_call: TRBV29-1; j_call: TRBJ2-1; clone_size: .; cdr3_aa: CSVGPSGSSNEQFF; cdr3_nt: TGCAGCGTTGGGCCTAGCGGGAGTAGCAATGAGCAGTTCTTC
d_call: TRBD2; v_call: TRBV4-3; j_call: TRBJ2-5; clone_size: many; cdr3_aa: CASSRLAGVEETQYF; cdr3_nt: TGCGCCAGCAGCCGGCTAGCGGGAGTGGAGGAGACCCAGTACTTC